This T cell receptor beta chain derives from a study of T cell repertoires in cytomegalovirus infection. Study background: Peptides in the study included HLA-C-restricted and HLA-B-restricted CMV epitopes. Shared public TCR beta signatures pointed to both CMV infection and a matching HLA type.

TCRdb processed the reads anew with MiXCR; each CDR3 protein has one entry. The sample has about half a million distinct CDR3 sequences; about two fifths are singletons. Findings and caveats of the study: Public TCR beta family frequency separated CMV-and-HLA carriers, including in an independent cohort. The study found HLA-C-restricted CMV-specific TCR beta clonotypes dominating the ex vivo response.

Concerning this clonotype itself: Its cognate antigen is unknown.

The specimen comprised cultured PBMCs, sampled from culture after CMV antigen stimulation. The origin of this receptor is a human donor in good health (CMV status not recorded). Some clones in this sample may be carry-over from other donors' samples.

The CDR3 loop reads CASSLNPGMNTEAFF. CDR3 nucleotides: TGTGCCAGCAGCTTAAATCCGGGAATGAACACTGAAGCTTTCTTT. The V call is TRBV7-2, the J call TRBJ1-1; D gene unclear. The V gene lost 2 bases and the J gene lost 0 bases, with 10 bases spanning the gap. The CDR3 totals 15 residues. CDR1 and CDR2 (germline): SGHTA, FQGNSA.